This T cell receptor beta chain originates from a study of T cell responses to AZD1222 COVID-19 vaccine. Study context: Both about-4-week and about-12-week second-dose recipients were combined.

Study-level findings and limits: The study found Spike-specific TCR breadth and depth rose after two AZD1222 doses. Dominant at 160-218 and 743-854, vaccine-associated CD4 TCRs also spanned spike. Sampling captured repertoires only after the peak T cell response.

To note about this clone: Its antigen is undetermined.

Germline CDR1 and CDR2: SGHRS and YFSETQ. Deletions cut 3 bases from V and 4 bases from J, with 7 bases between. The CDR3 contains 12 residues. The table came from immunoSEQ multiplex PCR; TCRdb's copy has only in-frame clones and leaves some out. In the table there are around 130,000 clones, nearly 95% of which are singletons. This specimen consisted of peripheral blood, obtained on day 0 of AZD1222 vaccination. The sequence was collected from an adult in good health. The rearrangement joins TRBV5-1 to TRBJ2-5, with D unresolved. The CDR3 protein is CASSSILETQYF. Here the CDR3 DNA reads TGCGCCAGCAGCTCCATACTAGAGACCCAGTACTTC.